The T cell receptor beta chain under discussion was sequenced for a study of shared clonotypes between healthy human individuals. Naive CD8 populations comprised CD45RO-negative cells positively selected for CCR7, excluding terminally differentiated effector memory CD45RA+ cells. Authors' methods: Quality scores were absent from the junction-only immunoSEQ sequences, so filtering differed. Clones were sequenced by immunoSEQ multiplex PCR, and TCRdb holds only the in-frame ones, with some missing. D and trimming were read from the DNA, whereas the V and J calls and clone size are those reported in that table. In the table there are millions of clones, about 95% of which are singletons. V shed 5 bases and J 6 bases; nucleotides not matched to a gene: 3. From germline, CDR1 is MNHEY and CDR2 SMNVEV (reference sequence). The CDR3 is 14 amino acids.

The receptor was derived from a man in his late teens or twenties in good health. Sequenced: naive CD8+ T cells sorted from blood. The chain is built from TRBV27 and TRBJ2-1; 11 bases are shared with TRBD1. CDR3 nucleotide sequence: TGTGCCAGCAGTGCCGGGACAGGGGGCAATGAGCAGTTCTTC. Its protein product is CASSAGTGGNEQFF.